This T cell receptor (beta chain) was recovered during a study of beta chain features in type 1 diabetes. Broader study findings: Researchers report that Type 1 diabetes patients had moderately but significantly shorter TCRB CDR3s across all four CD4+ subsets. When cDNA is sequenced, cells with high TCR expression could be over-represented.

cDNA synthesis used the whole RNA isolate, giving expressed TCRB sequences. Data came from immunoSEQ multiplex PCR; TCRdb stores just in-frame clones and leaves some out. The table has 250,000 or so clones, about 20% seen once. A word on this clone: Its antigen is not identified.

CDR1 is GTSNPN, CDR2 SVGIG, per germline (reference sequence). V lost 3 bases, J lost 5 bases, and 13 bases lay in between. The CDR3 loop spans 14 amino acids. The V call is TRBV30, the J call TRBJ2-2; tentative D call: TRBD2 (5 bases). This TCR was recovered from a woman between 40 and 55 years old with type 1 diabetes. The sequenced sample was naive CD4+ T cells from blood. CDR3 coding DNA: TGTGCCTGGAGACGAGGGCTAGAGACCGGGGAGCTGTTTTTT. Protein: CAWRRGLETGELFF.